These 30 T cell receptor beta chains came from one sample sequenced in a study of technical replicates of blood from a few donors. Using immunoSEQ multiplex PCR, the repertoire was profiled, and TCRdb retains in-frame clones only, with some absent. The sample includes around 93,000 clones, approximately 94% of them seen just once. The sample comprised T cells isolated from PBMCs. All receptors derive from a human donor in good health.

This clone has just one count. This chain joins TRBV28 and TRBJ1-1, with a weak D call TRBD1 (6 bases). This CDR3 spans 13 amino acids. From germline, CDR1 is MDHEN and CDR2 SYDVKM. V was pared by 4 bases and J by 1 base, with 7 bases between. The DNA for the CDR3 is TGTGCCAGCAGTTCCAGGGGGAACACTGAAGCTTTCTTT. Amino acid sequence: CASSSRGNTEAFF.

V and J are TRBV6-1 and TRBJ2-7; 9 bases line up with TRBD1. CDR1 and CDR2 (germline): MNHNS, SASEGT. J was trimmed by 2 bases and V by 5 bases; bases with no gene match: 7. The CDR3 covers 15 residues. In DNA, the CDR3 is TGTGCCAGCAGTAGGACAGGGGTAACTGCCTACGAGCAGTACTTC. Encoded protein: CASSRTGVTAYEQYF.

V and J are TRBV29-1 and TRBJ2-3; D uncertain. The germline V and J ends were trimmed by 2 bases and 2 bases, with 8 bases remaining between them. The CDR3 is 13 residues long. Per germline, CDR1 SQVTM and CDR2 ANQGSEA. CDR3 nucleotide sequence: TGCAGCGTTGAATCACTCCACACAGATACGCAGTATTTT. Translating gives CSVESLHTDTQYF.

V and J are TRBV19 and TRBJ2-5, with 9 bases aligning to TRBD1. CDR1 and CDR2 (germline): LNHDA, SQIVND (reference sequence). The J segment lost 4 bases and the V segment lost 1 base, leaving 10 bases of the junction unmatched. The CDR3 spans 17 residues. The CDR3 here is CASSIVPLGQGRETQYF. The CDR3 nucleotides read TGTGCCAGTAGTATAGTCCCCCTTGGACAGGGGAGAGAGACCCAGTACTTC.

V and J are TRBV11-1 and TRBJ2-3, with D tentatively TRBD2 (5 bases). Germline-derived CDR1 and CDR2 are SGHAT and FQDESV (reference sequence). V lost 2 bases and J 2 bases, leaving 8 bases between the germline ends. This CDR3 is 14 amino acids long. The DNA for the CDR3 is TGTGCCAGCAGCTTAACCGGGATCACAGATACGCAGTATTTT. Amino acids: CASSLTGITDTQYF.

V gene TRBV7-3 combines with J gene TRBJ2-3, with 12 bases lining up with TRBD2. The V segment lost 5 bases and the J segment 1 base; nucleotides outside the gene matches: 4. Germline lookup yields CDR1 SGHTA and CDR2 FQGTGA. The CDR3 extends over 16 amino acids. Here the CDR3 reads CASSPRLAGGTDTQYF. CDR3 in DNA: TGTGCCAGCAGCCCCCGACTAGCGGGGGGCACAGATACGCAGTATTTT.

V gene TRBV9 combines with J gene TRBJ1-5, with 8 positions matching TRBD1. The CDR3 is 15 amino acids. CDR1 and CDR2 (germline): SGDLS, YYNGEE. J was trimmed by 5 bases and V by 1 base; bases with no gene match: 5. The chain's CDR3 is CASSVTGGGDQPQHF. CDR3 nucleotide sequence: TGTGCCAGCAGCGTAACAGGGGGAGGCGATCAGCCCCAGCATTTT.

CDR3 sequence (DNA): TGTGCCAGTAGCCTAGCCCCCTCGGGGGAGCAGTTCTTC. As protein: CASSLAPSGEQFF. The gene calls are TRBV19 and TRBJ2-1; tentatively, D is TRBD2 (5 bases). Germline CDR1 reads LNHDA; CDR2 reads SQIVND (reference sequence). V was clipped by 6 bases and J by 10 bases, with 16 bases between them. This CDR3 spans 13 amino acids.

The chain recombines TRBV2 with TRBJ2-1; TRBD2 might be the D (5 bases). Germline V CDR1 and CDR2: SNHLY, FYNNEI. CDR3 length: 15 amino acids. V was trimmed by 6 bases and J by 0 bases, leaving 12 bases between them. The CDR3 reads CASSQDSSSYNEQFF. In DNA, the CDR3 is TGTGCCAGCAGCCAGGACTCGAGCTCCTACAATGAGCAGTTCTTC.

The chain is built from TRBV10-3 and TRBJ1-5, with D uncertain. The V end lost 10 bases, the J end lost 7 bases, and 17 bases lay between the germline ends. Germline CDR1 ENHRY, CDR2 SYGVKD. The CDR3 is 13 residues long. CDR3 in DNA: TGTGCCACCGATTCAGGTTTAGGACAGCCCCAGCATTTT. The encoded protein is CATDSGLGQPQHF.

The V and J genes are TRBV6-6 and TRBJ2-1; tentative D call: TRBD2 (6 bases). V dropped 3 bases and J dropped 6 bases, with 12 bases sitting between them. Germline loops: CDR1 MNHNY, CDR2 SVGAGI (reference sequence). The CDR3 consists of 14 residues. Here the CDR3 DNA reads TGTGCCAGCAGTTATAGGGAGGTAGGCAATGAGCAGTTCTTC. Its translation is CASSYREVGNEQFF.

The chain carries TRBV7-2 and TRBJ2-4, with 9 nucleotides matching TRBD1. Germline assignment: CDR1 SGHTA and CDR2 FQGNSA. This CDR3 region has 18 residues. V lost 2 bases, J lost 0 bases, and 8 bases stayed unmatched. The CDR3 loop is CASSLSGTGTSAKNIQYF. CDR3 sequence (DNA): TGTGCCAGCAGCTTATCAGGGACAGGGACCTCAGCCAAAAACATTCAGTACTTC.

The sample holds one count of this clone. The CDR3 region has the DNA TGTGCCAGCTCGGGGACTAATGAAAAACTGTTTTTT. This gives the protein CASSGTNEKLFF. The chain couples TRBV7-9 to TRBJ1-4; D is unclear. The CDR3 spans 12 residues. Per germline, CDR1 SEHNR and CDR2 FQNEAQ (reference sequence). V dropped 8 bases and J dropped 2 bases, with 6 bases sitting between them. Supplemented by reference TRBV7-9 and TRBJ1-4, the full variable domain reads DTGVSQNPRHKITKRGQNVTFRCDPISEHNRLYWYRQTLGQGPEFLTYFQNEAQLEKSRLLSDRFSAERPKGSFSTLEIQRTEQGDSAMYLCASSGTNEKLFFGSGTQLSVL.

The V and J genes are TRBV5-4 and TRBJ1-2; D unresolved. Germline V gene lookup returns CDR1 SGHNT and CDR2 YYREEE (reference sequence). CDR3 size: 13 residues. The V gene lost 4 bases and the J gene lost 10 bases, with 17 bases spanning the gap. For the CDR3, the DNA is TGTGCCAGCAGCGGGAGGATGCGGGAGGCCTACACCTTC. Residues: CASSGRMREAYTF.

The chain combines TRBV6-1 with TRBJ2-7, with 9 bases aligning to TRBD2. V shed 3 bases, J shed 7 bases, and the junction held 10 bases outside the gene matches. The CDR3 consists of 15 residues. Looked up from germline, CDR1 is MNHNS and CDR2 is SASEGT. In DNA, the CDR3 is TGTGCCAGCAGTGACCTTAGTGCGGGAGGGGCTGAGCAGTACTTC. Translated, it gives CASSDLSAGGAEQYF.

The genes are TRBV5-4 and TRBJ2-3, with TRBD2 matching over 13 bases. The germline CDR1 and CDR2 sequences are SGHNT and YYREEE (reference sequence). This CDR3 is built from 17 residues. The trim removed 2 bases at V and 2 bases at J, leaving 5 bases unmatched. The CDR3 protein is CASSFRLAGGTTDTQYF. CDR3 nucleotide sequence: TGTGCCAGCAGCTTCAGACTAGCGGGAGGAACCACAGATACGCAGTATTTT.

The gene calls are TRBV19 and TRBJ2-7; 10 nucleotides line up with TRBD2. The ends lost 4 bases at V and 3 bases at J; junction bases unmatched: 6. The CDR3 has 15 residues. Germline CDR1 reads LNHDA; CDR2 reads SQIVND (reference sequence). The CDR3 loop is CASSNVASGSYEQYF. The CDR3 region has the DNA TGTGCCAGTAGTAATGTGGCTAGCGGGAGCTACGAGCAGTACTTC.

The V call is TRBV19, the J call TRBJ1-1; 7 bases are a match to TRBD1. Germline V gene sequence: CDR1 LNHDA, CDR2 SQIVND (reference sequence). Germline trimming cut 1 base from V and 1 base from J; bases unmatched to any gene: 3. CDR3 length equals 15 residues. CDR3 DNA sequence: TGTGCCAGTAGTATAGGGGACAGAACGAACACTGAAGCTTTCTTT. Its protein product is CASSIGDRTNTEAFF.

Written as DNA, the CDR3 is TGTGCCAGTAGTATTGGCGGGAGGTGCAGCTACGAGCAGTACTTC. Its translation: CASSIGGRCSYEQYF. The rearrangement joins TRBV19 to TRBJ2-7; 8 bases are shared with TRBD2. The CDR3 consists of 15 residues. The germline V gene has CDR1 LNHDA and CDR2 SQIVND (reference sequence). V shed 3 bases and J 3 bases; nucleotides not matched to a gene: 7.

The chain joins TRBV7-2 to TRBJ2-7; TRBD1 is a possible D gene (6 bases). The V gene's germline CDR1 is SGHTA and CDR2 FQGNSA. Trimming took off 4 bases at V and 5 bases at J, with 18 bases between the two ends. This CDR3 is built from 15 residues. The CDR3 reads CASSSTGTIGNEQYF. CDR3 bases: TGTGCCAGCAGCTCGACCGGGACAATAGGCAACGAGCAGTACTTC.

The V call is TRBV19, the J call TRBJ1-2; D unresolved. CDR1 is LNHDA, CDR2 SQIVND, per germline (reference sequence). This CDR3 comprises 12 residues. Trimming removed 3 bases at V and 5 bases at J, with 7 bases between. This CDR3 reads CASSIWEYGYTF. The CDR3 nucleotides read TGTGCCAGTAGTATCTGGGAGTATGGCTACACCTTC.

DNA of the CDR3: TGTGCCAGCACCCGAGGGCCAAGTGAAGCTTTCTTT. Its translation: CASTRGPSEAFF. V gene TRBV5-6 combines with J gene TRBJ1-1; no firm D call. CDR1 is SGHDT and CDR2 is YYEEEE in the germline V gene. Trimming removed 6 bases at V and 7 bases at J, with 13 bases between. This CDR3 comprises 12 residues.

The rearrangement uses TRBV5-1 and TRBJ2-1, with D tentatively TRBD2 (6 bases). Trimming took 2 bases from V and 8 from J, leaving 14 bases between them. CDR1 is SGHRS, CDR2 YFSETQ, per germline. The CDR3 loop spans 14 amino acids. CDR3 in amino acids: CASSFLAGSDEQFF. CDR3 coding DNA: TGCGCCAGCAGCTTTCTTGCGGGATCGGATGAGCAGTTCTTC.

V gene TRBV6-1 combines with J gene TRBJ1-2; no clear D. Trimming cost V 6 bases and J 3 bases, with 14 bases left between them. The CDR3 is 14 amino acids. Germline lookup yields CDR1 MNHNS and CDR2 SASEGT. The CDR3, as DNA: TGTGCCAGCAGCGCAATACAGCCGGACTATGGCTACACCTTC. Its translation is CASSAIQPDYGYTF.

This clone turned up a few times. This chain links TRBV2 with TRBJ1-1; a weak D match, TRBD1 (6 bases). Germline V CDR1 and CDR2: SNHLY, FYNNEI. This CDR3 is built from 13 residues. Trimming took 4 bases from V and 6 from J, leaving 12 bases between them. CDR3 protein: CASSVQGRAEAFF. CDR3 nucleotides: TGTGCCAGCAGTGTACAGGGTAGGGCTGAAGCTTTCTTT.

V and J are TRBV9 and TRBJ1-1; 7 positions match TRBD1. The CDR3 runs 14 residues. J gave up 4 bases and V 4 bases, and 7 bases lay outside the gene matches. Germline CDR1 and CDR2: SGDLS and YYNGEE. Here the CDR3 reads CASSPGTAPTEAFF. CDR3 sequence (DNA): TGTGCCAGCAGCCCCGGGACAGCCCCCACTGAAGCTTTCTTT. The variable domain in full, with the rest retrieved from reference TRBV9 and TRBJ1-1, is DSGVTQTPKHLITATGQRVTLRCSPRSGDLSVYWYQQSLDQGLQFLIQYYNGEERAKGNILERFSAQQFPDLHSELNLSSLELGDSALYFCASSPGTAPTEAFFGQGTRLTVV.

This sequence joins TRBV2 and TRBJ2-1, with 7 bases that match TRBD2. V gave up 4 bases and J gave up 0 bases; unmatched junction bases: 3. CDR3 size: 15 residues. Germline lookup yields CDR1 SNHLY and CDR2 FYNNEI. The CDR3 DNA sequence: TGTGCCAGCAGTGTACTAGCGAGCTCCTACAATGAGCAGTTCTTC. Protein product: CASSVLASSYNEQFF.

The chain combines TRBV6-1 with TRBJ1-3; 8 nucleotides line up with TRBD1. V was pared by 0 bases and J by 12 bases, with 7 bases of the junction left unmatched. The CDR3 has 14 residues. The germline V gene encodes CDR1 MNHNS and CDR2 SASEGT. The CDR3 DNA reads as TGTGCCAGCAGTGAAGCGGTCGGAACAGGGGGCATATATTTT. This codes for CASSEAVGTGGIYF.

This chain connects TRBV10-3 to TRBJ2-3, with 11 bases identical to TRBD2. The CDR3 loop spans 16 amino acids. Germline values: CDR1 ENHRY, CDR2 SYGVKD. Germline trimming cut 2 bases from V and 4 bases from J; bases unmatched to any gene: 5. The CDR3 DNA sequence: TGTGCCATCAGTGAGAAACTAGCGGGAGTTTCAGATACGCAGTATTTT. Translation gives CAISEKLAGVSDTQYF.

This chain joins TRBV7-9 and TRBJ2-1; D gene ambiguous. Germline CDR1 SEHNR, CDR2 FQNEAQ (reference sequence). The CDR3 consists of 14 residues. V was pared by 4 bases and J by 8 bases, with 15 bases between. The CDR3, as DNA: TGTGCCAGCAGCTCCGGTCAGTCAGGCGATGAGCAGTTCTTC. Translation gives CASSSGQSGDEQFF. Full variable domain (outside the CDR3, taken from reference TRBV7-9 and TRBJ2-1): DTGVSQNPRHKITKRGQNVTFRCDPISEHNRLYWYRQTLGQGPEFLTYFQNEAQLEKSRLLSDRFSAERPKGSFSTLEIQRTEQGDSAMYLCASSSGQSGDEQFFGPGTRLTVL.